This record looks at one T cell receptor beta chain sequence and its context. TCRdb keeps only in-frame clones here, not all; method: immunoSEQ multiplex PCR. The sample lists around 360,000 clones; 87% were seen once. Participant reports of clinical history set cohort assignment. Donors of Cohort 3 who recovered were those that had two negative PCRs, clearance, or symptom resolution. This entry is derived from a study of blood T cell repertoires in COVID-19. The wider study: Samples representing acute and convalescent COVID-19 were sourced from the United States, Italy and Spain.

Material: PBMCs or T cells enriched from blood (not recorded which). The clonotype was recovered from a woman in her twenties or thirties who had recovered from COVID-19.

The DNA for the CDR3 is TGTGCCAGTAAAGATGGACTAGCGACAGATACGCAGTATTTT. Residues: CASKDGLATDTQYF. The chain uses TRBV19 and TRBJ2-3; TRBD2 matches 9 bases. The ends lost 7 bases at V and 3 bases at J; junction bases unmatched: 5. The CDR3 runs 14 residues. Germline V gene data show CDR1 as LNHDA and CDR2 as SQIVND (reference sequence).